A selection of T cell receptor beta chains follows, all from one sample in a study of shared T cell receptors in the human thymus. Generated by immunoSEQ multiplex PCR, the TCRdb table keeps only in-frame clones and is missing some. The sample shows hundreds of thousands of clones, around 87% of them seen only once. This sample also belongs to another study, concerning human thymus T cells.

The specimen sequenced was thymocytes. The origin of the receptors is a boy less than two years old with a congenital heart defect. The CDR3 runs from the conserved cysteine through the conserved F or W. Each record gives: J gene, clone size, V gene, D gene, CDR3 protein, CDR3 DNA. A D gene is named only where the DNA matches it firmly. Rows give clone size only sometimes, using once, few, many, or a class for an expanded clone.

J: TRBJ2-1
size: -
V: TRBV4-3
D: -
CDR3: CASSQSGLAGYPRSYNEQFF
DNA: TGCGCCAGCAGCCAATCGGGTCTCGCGGGATACCCCCGATCCTACAATGAGCAGTTCTTC

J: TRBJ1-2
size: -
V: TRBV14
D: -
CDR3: CASSQAGYGYTF
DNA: TGTGCCAGCAGCCAAGCAGGGTATGGCTACACCTTC

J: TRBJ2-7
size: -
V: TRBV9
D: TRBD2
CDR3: CASSGGTSGSYEQYF
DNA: TGTGCCAGCAGCGGGGGGACTAGCGGGAGTTACGAGCAGTACTTC

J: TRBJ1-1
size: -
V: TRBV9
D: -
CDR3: CASSAQGGAEAFF
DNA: TGTGCCAGCAGCGCCCAGGGTGGGGCTGAAGCTTTCTTT

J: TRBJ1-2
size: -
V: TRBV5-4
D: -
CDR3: CASSKSWPGDLYGYTF
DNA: TGTGCCAGCAGTAAGTCTTGGCCAGGCGACCTCTATGGCTACACCTTC

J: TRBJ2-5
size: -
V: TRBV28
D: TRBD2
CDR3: CASSLTGGPWETQYF
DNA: TGTGCCAGCAGTTTAACGGGGGGGCCTTGGGAGACCCAGTACTTC

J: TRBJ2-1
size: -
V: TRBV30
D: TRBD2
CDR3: CAGTRLGTSGFEQFF
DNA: TGTGCCGGCACAAGACTCGGGACTAGCGGGTTTGAGCAGTTCTTC

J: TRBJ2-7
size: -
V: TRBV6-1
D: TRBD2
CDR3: CASSERGALYEQYF
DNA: TGTGCCAGCAGTGAGCGGGGGGCTCTCTACGAGCAGTACTTC

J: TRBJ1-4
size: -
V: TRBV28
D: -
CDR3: CASSPPGEKLFF
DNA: TGTGCCAGCAGCCCCCCGGGGGAAAAACTGTTTTTT

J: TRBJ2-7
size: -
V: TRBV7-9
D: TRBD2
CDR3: CASSLKRTSGQTPYEQYF
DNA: TGTGCCAGCAGCTTAAAACGTACTAGCGGGCAGACGCCCTACGAGCAGTACTTC

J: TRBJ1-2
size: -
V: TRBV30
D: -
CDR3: CAWSVLIRSSF
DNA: TGTGCCTGGAGTGTACTAATAAGGTCTTCCTTC

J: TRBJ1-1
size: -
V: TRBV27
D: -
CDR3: CASSPVPPGRQAFF
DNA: TGTGCCAGCAGCCCCGTCCCGCCAGGCAGGCAAGCTTTCTTT

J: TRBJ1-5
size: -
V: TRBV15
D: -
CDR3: CATSPGGGSQPQHF
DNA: TGTGCCACTTCCCCGGGGGGTGGAAGTCAGCCCCAGCATTTT

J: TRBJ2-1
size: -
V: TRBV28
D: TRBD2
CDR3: CASSSGTSGRRNEQFF
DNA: TGTGCCAGCAGTTCCGGGACTAGCGGGAGACGCAATGAGCAGTTCTTC

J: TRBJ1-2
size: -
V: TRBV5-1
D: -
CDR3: CASSLGAHNRNVGYTF
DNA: TGCGCCAGCAGCTTGGGGGCCCACAACCGAAATGTGGGTTACACCTTC

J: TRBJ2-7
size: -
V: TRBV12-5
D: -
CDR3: CASGSTPYEQYF
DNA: TGTGCTAGTGGTTCGACTCCCTACGAGCAGTACTTC

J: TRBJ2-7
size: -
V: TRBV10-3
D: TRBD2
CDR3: CAISRLAGGDSYEQYF
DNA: TGTGCCATCAGTCGATTAGCGGGAGGGGACTCCTACGAGCAGTACTTC

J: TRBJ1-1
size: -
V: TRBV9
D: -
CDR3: CASSVRSNTEAFF
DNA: TGTGCCAGCAGCGTAAGGAGTAACACTGAAGCTTTCTTT

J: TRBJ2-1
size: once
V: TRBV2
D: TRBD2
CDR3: CASSASGAYNEQFF
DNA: TGTGCCAGCAGTGCTAGCGGGGCTTACAATGAGCAGTTCTTC

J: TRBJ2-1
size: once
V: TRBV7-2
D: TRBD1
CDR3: CASSLDRGRHFNEQFF
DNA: TGTGCCAGCAGCTTAGACAGGGGGCGACATTTCAATGAGCAGTTCTTC

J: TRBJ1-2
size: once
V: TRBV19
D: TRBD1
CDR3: CASSIRGPPGGYGYTF
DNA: TGTGCCAGTAGTATAAGGGGCCCCCCAGGGGGCTATGGCTACACCTTC

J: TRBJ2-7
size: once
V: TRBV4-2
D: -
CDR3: CASSQDDGGTEDYEQYF
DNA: TGTGCCAGCAGCCAAGATGATGGGGGGACCGAGGACTACGAGCAGTACTTC

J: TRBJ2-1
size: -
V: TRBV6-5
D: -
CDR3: CASSYRGGGYGNEQFF
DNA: TGTGCCAGCAGTTACCGAGGGGGGGGATACGGCAATGAGCAGTTCTTC

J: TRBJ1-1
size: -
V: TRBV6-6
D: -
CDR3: CASSPGEGNTEAFF
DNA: TGTGCCAGCAGTCCAGGGGAGGGGAACACTGAAGCTTTCTTT

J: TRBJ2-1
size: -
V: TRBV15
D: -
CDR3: CATSSLEGGGGYNEQFF
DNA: TGTGCCACCAGCAGCCTAGAAGGAGGGGGCGGGTACAATGAGCAGTTCTTC

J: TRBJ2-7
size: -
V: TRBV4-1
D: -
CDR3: CASSQDHRAQAYEQYF
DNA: TGCGCCAGCAGCCAAGATCACAGGGCACAAGCCTACGAGCAGTACTTC

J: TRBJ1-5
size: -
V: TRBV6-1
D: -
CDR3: CASSEGGGGLQPQHF
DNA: TGTGCCAGCAGTGAAGGAGGGGGTGGGCTTCAGCCCCAGCATTTT

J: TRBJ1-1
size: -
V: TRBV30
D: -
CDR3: CAWSALPGRSAEAFF
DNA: TGTGCCTGGAGTGCTCTTCCAGGGAGGTCCGCTGAAGCTTTCTTT

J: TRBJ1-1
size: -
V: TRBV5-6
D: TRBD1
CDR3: CASPRQGQRFGTEAFF
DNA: TGTGCCAGCCCCCGACAGGGGCAGAGATTTGGCACTGAAGCTTTCTTT

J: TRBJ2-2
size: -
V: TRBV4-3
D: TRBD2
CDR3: CASSQVLAGGRWTGELFF
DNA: TGCGCCAGCAGCCAAGTACTAGCGGGGGGGCGGTGGACCGGGGAGCTGTTTTTT

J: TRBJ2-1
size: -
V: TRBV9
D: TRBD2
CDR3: CASSVSGTSGINEQFF
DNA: TGTGCCAGCAGCGTATCTGGGACTAGCGGGATCAATGAGCAGTTCTTC

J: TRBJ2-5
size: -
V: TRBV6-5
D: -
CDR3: CASSEKEETQYF
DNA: TGTGCCAGTAGCGAGAAGGAAGAGACCCAGTACTTC

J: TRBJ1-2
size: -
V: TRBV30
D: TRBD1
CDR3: CAWSVHRDRGYGYTF
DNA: TGTGCCTGGAGTGTACATCGGGACAGGGGCTATGGCTACACCTTC

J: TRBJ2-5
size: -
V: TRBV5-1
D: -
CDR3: CASSTRIQETQYF
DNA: TGCGCCAGCAGTACGCGGATCCAAGAGACCCAGTACTTC

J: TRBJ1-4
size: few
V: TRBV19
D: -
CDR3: CASSIGGRDRLFF
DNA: TGTGCCAGTAGCATCGGAGGGAGGGATCGCCTGTTTTTT

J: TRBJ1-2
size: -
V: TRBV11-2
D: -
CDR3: CASSLEGTDRPSGYGYTF
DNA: TGTGCCAGCAGCTTAGAGGGTACCGACAGGCCCTCTGGCTATGGCTACACCTTC

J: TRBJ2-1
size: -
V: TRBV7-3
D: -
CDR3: CASSLDRDNITFF
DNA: TGTGCCAGCAGCTTAGATAGGGACAATATAACGTTCTTC

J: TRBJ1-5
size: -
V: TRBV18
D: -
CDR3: CASSQNPGQRSNQPQHF
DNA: TGTGCCAGCTCACAAAATCCTGGACAGAGAAGCAATCAGCCCCAGCATTTT

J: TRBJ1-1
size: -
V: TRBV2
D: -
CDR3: CASSVTAEAFF
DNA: TGTGCCAGCAGCGTTACTGCTGAAGCTTTCTTT

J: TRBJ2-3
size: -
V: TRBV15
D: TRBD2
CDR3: CATSRGSQREAADTQYF
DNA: TGTGCCACCAGCAGAGGGTCCCAACGGGAGGCGGCAGATACGCAGTATTTT

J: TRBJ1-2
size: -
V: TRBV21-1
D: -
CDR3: CASSKYRLTGYTF
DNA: TGTGCCAGCAGCAAATACAGGTTAACCGGCTACACCTTC

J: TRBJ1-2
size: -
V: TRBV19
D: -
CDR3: CASSNEPGVYDYGYTF
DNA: TGTGCCAGTAGTAATGAACCGGGGGTATACGACTATGGCTACACCTTC

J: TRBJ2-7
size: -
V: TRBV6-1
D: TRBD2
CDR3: CASSVRQGGKREVALEQYF
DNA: TGTGCCAGCAGTGTCAGACAGGGAGGAAAGCGGGAGGTTGCCCTCGAGCAGTACTTC

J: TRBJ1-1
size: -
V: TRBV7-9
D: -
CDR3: CASSTRPHGTEAFF
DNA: TGTGCCAGCAGCACCCGACCGCACGGGACTGAAGCTTTCTTT